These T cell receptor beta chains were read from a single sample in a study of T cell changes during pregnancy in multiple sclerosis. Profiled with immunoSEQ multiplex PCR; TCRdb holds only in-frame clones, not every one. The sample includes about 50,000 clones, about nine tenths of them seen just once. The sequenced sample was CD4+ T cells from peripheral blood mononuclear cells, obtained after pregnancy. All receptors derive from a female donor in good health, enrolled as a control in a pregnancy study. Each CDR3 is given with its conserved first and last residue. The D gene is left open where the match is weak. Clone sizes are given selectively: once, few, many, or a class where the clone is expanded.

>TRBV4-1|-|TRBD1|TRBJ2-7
TGCGCCAGCAGCCGCGGACAGGGTAACGAGCAGTACTTC
CASSRGQGNEQYF
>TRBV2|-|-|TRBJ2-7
TGTGCCAGCAGGACGGACAGCTTCTCCTACGAGCAGTACTTC
CASRTDSFSYEQYF
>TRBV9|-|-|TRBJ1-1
TGTGCCAGCAGCGTAGGGCAGGGGACGGCTGAAGCTTTCTTT
CASSVGQGTAEAFF
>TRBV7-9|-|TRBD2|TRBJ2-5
TGTGCCAGCAGCTTAAAACTAGCGGGCCAAGAGACCCAGTACTTC
CASSLKLAGQETQYF
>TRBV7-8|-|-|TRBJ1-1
TGTGCCAGCAGCTTAGTTTTCGGGGGCTGGGGGGGTAGCGGCACTGAAGCTTTCTTT
CASSLVFGGWGGSGTEAFF
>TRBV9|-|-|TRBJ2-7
TGTGCCAGCAGCTCGGGACTTTTATACGAGCAGTACTTC
CASSSGLLYEQYF
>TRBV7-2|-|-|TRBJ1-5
TGTGCCAGCAGCTTAGAGGGGTGGGGGGTTCAGCCCCAGCATTTT
CASSLEGWGVQPQHF
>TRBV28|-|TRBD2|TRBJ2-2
TGTGCCAGCAGGCTAGCGGGAGGCGCGAACACCGGGGAGCTGTTTTTT
CASRLAGGANTGELFF
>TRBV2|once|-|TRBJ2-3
TGTGCCAGCACCCGCGAGGCGGGGGCCCCAGATACGCAGTATTTT
CASTREAGAPDTQYF
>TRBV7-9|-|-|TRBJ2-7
TGTGCCAGCAGCGAATTGCCGGGACTGGGCTCCTACGAGCAGTACTTC
CASSELPGLGSYEQYF
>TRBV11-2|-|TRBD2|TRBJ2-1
TGTGCCAGCAGCCTGGCGAGCGGGAGCACCTACAATGAGCAGTTCTTC
CASSLASGSTYNEQFF
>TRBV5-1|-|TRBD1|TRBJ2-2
TGCGCCAGCAGCTTTGCCCGACAGGGGCCCTCCTATAACACCGGGGAGCTGTTTTTT
CASSFARQGPSYNTGELFF
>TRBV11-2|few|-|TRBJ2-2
TGTGCCAGCAGCTTAGAGGGGCCCCACACCGGGGAGCTGTTTTTT
CASSLEGPHTGELFF
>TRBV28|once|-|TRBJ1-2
TGTGCCAGCAGTGTGACACAGTATGGCTACACCTTC
CASSVTQYGYTF
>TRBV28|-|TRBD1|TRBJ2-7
TGTGCCAGCAGTTTACCGGGTGGTGACAGGGCCTACGAGCAGTACTTC
CASSLPGGDRAYEQYF
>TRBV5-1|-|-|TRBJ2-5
TGCGCCAGCAGCTTACAGAGCCAAGAGACCCAGTACTTC
CASSLQSQETQYF
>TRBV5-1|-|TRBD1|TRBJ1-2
TGCGCCAGCAGCAAATCAGCTCCCTGGGACAGGGGACACTATGGCTACACCTTC
CASSKSAPWDRGHYGYTF
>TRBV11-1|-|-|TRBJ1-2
TGTGCCAGCAGCCCGACCTCGGGGGTCAGCGGCTACACCTTC
CASSPTSGVSGYTF
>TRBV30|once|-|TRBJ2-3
TGTGCCTGGAGTGTGGGCAGGGGCACAGATACGCAGTATTTT
CAWSVGRGTDTQYF
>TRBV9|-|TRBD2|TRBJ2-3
TGTGCCAGCAGCGCCTCCGGGACTAGTCACACAGATACGCAGTATTTT
CASSASGTSHTDTQYF
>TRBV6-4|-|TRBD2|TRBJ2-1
TGTGCCAGCAGTGCCGGGAGCGGGGGGACCTACAATGAGCAGTTCTTC
CASSAGSGGTYNEQFF
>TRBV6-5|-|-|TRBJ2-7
TGTGCCAGCAGTTACGGAGGGGTGAGCGAGACCTACGAGCAGTACTTC
CASSYGGVSETYEQYF